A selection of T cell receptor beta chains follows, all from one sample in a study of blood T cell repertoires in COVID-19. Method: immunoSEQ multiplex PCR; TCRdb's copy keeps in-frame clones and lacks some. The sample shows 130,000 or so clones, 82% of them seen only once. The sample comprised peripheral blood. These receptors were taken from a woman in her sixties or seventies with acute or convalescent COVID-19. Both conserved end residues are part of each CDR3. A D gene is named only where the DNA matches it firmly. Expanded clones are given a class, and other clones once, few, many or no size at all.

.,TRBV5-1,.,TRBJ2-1,TGCGCCAGCAGCTTCCAGGGAAATGAGCAGTTCTTC,CASSFQGNEQFF
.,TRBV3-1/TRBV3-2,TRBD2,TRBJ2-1,TGTGCCAGCAGCCTCGTAGCGGGGCAGTACAATGAGCAGTTCTTC,CASSLVAGQYNEQFF
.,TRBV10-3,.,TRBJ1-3,TGTGCCATCAGTGAGTCAGCTCCCAACTCTGGAAACACCATATATTTT,CAISESAPNSGNTIYF
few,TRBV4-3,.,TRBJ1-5,TGCGCCAGCAGCCAAGGACAGAATAGCAATCAGCCCCAGCATTTT,CASSQGQNSNQPQHF
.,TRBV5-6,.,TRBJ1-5,TGTGCCAGCAGCACCGCATCCCAGGCGTATAGCAATCAGCCCCAGCATTTT,CASSTASQAYSNQPQHF
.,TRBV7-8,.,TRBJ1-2,TGTGCCAGCAGCTTAGATCGACAGAACTATGGCTACACCTTC,CASSLDRQNYGYTF
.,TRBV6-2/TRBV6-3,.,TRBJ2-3,TGTGCCAGCAGTTTATCGGACAGCCTGACAGATACGCAGTATTTT,CASSLSDSLTDTQYF
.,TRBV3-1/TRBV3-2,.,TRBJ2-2,TGTGCCAGCAGCCAAGTCGGGTACGGGGAGCTGTTTTTT,CASSQVGYGELFF
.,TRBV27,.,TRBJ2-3,TGTGCCAGCAGTCTGCGGGGACTCCATTACACAGATACGCAGTATTTT,CASSLRGLHYTDTQYF
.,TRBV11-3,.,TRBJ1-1,TGTGCCAGCAGCTTAGGGGCCCGGGGAGCTGAAGCTTTCTTT,CASSLGARGAEAFF
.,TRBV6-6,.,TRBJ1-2,TGTGCCAGCAGGAAACCGGGGGAAAACTATGGCTACACCTTC,CASRKPGENYGYTF
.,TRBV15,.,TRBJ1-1,TGTGCCACCAGCAGAGTCCCCCGGAGGAGGAACACTGAAGCTTTCTTT,CATSRVPRRRNTEAFF
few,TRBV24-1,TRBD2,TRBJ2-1,TGTGCCACCAGTGATACCCGTCGTAGCGGGGGAAGTCAGAGTGAGCAGTTCTTC,CATSDTRRSGGSQSEQFF
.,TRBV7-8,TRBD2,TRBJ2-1,TGTGCCAGCAGCGGACTAGCGGGGGCCTCCTACAATGAGCAGTTCTTC,CASSGLAGASYNEQFF
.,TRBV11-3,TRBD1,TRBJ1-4,TGTGCCAGCAGCTCGAGGACAGGGGTAAAACTGTTTTTT,CASSSRTGVKLFF
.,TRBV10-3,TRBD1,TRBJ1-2,TGTGCCATCAGCCTACAGGGGGCGGACTATGGCTACACCTTC,CAISLQGADYGYTF
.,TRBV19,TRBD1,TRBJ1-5,TGTGCCAGTAGTGTGACAGGGGGGAATAGCAATCAGCCCCAGCATTTT,CASSVTGGNSNQPQHF
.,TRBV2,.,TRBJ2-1,TGTGCCAGCAGCGGTTTGCGGAATGAGCAGTTCTTC,CASSGLRNEQFF
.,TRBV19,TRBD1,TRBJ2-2,TGTGCCAGTAGTTCCGGGACAGGAGGCACCGGGGAGCTGTTTTTT,CASSSGTGGTGELFF
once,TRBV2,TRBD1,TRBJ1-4,TGTGCCAGCAGAGTACAGGGGGCTAGCGAAAAACTGTTTTTT,CASRVQGASEKLFF
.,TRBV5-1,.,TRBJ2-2,TGCGCCAGCAGCTCAGGGGCCCCCAACACCGGGGAGCTGTTTTTT,CASSSGAPNTGELFF
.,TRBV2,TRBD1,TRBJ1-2,TGTGCCAGCAGTGGGGACAGTTATGGCTACACCTTC,CASSGDSYGYTF
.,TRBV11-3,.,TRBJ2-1,TGTGCCAGCAGCTTAAAGTGGAGGGGGCATGAGCAGTTCTTC,CASSLKWRGHEQFF
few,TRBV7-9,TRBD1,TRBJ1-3,TGTGCCAGCAGCCCACAGGGGGCGCGTGGAAACACCATATATTTT,CASSPQGARGNTIYF
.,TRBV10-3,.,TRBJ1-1,TGTGCCATCTCTGCGGAATTCATGAACACTGAAGCTTTCTTT,CAISAEFMNTEAFF
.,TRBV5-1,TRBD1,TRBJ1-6,TGCGCCAGCAGCTTCTTCGACAGGGCAACTTCACCCCTCCACTTT,CASSFFDRATSPLHF
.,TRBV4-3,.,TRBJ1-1,TGCGCCAGCAGCCAAGATCGCAGAGGCACTGAAGCTTTCTTT,CASSQDRRGTEAFF
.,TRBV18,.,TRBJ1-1,TGTGCCAGCTCACTCCTACAGAATCCGAACACTGAAGCTTTCTTT,CASSLLQNPNTEAFF
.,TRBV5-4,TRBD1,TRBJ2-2,TGTGCCAGCAGCTTCGGGACAGGGCTTCCCGGGGAGCTGTTTTTT,CASSFGTGLPGELFF
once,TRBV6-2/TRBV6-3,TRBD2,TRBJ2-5,TGTGCCAGCAGTTACTCGAGACTAGCGGGGAGGAGTCAAGAGACCCAGTACTTC,CASSYSRLAGRSQETQYF
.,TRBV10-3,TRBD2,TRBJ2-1,TGTGCCATCAGTACTAGCGGGGGTTCCCACAATGAGCAGTTCTTC,CAISTSGGSHNEQFF
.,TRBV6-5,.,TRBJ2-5,TGTGCCAGCAGTTACTCCCGACAGCACCCAGAGACCCAGTACTTC,CASSYSRQHPETQYF
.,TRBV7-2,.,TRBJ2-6,TGTGCCAGCAGCTCACCCAGGGCAGGGGCCAACGTCCTGACTTTC,CASSSPRAGANVLTF
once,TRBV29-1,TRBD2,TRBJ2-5,TGCAGCGTTGATTGGGGGGGGTGGCAAGAGACCCAGTACTTC,CSVDWGGWQETQYF
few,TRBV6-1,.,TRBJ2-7,TGTGCCAGCAGTGAACAGAATCTCGAGCAGTACTTC,CASSEQNLEQYF